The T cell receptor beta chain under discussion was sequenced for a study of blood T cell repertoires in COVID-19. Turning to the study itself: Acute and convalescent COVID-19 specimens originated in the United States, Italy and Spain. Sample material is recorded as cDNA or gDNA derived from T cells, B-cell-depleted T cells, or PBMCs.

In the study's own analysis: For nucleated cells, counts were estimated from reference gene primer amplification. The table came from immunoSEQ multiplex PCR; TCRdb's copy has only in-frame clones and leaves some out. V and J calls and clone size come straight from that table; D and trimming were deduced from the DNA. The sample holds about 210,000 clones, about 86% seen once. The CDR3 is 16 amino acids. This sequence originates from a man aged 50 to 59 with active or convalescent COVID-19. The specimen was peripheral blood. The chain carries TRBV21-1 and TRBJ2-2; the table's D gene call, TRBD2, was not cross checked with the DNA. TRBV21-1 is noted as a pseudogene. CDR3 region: CASSSSGGTNTGELFF. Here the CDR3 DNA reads TGTGCCAGCAGCAGTAGCGGGGGGACGAACACCGGGGAGCTGTTTTTT.